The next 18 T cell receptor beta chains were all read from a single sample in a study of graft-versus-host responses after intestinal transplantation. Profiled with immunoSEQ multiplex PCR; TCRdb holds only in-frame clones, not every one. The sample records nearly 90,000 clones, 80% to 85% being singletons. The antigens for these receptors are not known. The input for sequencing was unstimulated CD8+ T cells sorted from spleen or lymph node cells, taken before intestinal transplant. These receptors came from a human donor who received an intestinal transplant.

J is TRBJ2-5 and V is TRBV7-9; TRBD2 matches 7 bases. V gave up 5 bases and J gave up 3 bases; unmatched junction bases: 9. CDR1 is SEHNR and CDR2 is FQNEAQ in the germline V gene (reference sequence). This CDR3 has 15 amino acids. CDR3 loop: CASSLSGGGEETQYF. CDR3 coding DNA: TGTGCCAGCAGCCTCTCCGGGGGAGGGGAAGAGACCCAGTACTTC.

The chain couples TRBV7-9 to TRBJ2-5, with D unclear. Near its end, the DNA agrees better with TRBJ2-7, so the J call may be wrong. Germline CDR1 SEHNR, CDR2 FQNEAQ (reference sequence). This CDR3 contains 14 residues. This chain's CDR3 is CASSLGTRSYEQYF. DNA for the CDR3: TGTGCCAGCAGCTTAGGCACCCGTTCCTACGAGCAGTACTTC.

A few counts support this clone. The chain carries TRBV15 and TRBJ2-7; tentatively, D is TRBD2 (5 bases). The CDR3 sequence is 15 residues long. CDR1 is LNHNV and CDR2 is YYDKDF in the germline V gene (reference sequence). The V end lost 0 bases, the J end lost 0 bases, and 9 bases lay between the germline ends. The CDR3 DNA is TGTGCCACCAGCAGAGATCCCGCGGGCTCCTACGAGCAGTACTTC. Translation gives CATSRDPAGSYEQYF.

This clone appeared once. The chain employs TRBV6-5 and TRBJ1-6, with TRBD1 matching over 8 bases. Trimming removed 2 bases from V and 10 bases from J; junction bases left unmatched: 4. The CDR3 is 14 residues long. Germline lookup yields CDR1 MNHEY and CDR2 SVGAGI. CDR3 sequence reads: CASSYDRGRSPLHF. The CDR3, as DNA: TGTGCCAGCAGTTACGACAGGGGAAGATCACCCCTCCACTTT.

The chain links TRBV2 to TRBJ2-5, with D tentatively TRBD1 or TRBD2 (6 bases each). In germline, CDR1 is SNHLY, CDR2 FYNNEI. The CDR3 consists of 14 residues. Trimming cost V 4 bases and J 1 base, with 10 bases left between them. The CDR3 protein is CASSGRGPQETQYF. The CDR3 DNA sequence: TGTGCCAGCAGTGGCCGGGGGCCCCAAGAGACCCAGTACTTC.

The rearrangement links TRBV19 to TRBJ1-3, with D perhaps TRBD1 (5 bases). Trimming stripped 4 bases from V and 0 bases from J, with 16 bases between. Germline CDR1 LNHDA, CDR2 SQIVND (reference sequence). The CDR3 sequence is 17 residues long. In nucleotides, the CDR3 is TGTGCCAGTAGTACCCGGGACCTTCTATTCTCTGGAAACACCATATATTTT. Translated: CASSTRDLLFSGNTIYF.

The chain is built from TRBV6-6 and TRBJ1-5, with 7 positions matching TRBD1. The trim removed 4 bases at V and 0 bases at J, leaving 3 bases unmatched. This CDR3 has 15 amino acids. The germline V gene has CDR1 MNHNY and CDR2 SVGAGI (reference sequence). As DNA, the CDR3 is TGTGCCAGCAGTTGGGGGACAGATAGCAATCAGCCCCAGCATTTT. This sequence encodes CASSWGTDSNQPQHF.

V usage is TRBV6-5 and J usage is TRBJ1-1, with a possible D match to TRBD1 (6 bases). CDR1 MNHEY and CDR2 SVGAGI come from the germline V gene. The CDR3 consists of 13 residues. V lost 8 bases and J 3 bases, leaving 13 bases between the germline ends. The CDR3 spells CASGRGLDTEAFF. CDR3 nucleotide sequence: TGTGCCAGCGGCAGGGGTCTAGACACTGAAGCTTTCTTT.

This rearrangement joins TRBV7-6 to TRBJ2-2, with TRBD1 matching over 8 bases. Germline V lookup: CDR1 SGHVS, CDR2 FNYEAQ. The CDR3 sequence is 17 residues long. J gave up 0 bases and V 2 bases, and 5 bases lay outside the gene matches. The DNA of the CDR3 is TGTGCCAGCAGCTTACGACTACAGGGGGCGAACACCGGGGAGCTGTTTTTT. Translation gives CASSLRLQGANTGELFF.

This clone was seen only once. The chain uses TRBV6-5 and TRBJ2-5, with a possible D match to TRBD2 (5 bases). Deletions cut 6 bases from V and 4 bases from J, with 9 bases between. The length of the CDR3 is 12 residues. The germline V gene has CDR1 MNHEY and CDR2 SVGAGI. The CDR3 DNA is TGTGCCAGCAGGTCAGGAGGAGAGACCCAGTACTTC. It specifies CASRSGGETQYF.

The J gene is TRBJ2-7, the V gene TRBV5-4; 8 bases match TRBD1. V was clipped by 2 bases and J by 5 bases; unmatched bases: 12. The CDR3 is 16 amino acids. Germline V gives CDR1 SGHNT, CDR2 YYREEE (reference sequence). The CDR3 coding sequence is TGTGCCAGCAGCTTCTTTCTACAGGGGGGAGTCGACGAGCAGTACTTC. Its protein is CASSFFLQGGVDEQYF.

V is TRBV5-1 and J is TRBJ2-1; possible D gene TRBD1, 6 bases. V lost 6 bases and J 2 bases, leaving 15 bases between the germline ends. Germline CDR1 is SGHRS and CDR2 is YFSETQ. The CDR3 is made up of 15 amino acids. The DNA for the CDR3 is TGCGCCAGCACCCAGGACAGTTCAACCTACAATGAGCAGTTCTTC. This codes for CASTQDSSTYNEQFF.

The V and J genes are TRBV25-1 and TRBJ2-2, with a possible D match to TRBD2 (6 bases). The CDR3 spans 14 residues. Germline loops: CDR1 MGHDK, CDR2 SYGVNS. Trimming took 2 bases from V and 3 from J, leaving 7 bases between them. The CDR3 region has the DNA TGTGCCAGCAGTGAAACGGGGGACACCGGGGAGCTGTTTTTT. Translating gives CASSETGDTGELFF.

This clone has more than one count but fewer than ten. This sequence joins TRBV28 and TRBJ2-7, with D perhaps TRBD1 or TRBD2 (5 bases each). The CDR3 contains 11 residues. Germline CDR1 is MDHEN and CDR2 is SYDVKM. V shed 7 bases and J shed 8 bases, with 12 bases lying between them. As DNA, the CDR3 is TGTGCCAGCATTCATGAGGGGAAGCAGTACTTC. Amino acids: CASIHEGKQYF.

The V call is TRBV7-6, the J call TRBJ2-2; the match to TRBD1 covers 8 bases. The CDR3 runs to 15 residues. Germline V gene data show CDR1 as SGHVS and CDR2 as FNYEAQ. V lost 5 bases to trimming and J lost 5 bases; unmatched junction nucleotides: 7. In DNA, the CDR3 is TGTGCCAGCAGCCAGGACAGGGACGTGACCGGGGAGCTGTTTTTT. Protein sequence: CASSQDRDVTGELFF.

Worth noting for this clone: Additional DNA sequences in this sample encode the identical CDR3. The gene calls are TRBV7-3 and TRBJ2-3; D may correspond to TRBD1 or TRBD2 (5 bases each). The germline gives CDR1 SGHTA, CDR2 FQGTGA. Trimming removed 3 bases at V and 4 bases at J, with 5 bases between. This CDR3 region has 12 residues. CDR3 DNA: TGTGCCAGCAGCTTGGGGGCAGATACGCAGTATTTT. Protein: CASSLGADTQYF.

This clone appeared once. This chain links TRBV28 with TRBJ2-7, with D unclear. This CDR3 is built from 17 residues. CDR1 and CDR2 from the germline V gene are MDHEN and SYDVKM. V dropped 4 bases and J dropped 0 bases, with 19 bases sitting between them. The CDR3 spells CASSSAQRPFLSYEQYF. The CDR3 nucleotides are TGTGCCAGCAGTTCCGCCCAGAGGCCCTTTCTCTCCTACGAGCAGTACTTC.

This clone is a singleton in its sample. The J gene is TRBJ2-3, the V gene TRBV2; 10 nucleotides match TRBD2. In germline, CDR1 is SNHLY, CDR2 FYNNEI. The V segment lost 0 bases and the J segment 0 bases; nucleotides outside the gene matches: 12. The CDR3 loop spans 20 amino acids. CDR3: CASSEAALAGENTSTDTQYF. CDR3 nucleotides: TGTGCCAGCAGTGAAGCGGCTCTAGCGGGGGAAAACACTAGCACAGATACGCAGTATTTT. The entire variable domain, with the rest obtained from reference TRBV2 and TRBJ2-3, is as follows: EPEVTQTPSHQVTQMGQEVILRCVPISNHLYFYWYRQILGQKVEFLVSFYNNEISEKSEIFDDQFSVERPDGSNFTLKIRSTKLEDSAMYFCASSEAALAGENTSTDTQYFGPGTRLTVL.